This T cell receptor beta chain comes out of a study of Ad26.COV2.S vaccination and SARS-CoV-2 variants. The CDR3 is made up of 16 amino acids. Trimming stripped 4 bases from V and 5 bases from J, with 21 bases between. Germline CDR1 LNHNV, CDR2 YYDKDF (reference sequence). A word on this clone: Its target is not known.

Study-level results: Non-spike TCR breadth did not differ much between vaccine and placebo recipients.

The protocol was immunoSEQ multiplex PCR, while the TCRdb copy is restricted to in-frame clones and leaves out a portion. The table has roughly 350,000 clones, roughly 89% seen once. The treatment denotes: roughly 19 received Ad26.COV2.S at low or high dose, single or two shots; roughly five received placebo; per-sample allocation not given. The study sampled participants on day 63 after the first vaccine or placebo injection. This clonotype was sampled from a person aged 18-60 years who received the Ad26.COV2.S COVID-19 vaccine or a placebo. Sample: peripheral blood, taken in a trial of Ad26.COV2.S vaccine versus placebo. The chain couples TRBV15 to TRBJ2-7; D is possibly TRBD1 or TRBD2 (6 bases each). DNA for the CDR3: TGTGCCACCAGCAAGAACCCCCCGGGGGCCGTCGACGAGCAGTACTTC. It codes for CATSKNPPGAVDEQYF.